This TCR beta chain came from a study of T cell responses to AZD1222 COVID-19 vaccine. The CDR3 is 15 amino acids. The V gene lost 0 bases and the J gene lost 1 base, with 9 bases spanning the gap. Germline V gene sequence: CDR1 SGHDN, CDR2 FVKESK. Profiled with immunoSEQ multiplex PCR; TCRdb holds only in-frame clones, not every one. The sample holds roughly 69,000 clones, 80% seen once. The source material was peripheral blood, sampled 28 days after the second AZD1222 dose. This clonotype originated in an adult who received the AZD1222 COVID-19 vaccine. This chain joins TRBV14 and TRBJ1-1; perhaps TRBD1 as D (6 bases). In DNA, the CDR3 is TGTGCCAGCAGCCAAGATACAGGGTGGAACACTGAAGCTTTCTTT. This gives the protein CASSQDTGWNTEAFF.